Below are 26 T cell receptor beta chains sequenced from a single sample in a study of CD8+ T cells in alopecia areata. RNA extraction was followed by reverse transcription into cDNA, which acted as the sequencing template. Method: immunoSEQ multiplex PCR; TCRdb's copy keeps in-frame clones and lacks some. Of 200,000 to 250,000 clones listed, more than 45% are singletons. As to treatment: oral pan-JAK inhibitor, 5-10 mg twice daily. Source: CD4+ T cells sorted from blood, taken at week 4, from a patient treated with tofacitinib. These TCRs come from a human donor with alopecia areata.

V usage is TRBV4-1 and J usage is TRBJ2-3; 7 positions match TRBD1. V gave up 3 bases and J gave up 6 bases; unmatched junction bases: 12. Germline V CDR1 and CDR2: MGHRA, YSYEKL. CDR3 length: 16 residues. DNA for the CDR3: TGCGCCAGCAGCCATGTAAAAGGGGGCTTAATTGATACGCAGTATTTT. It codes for CASSHVKGGLIDTQYF.

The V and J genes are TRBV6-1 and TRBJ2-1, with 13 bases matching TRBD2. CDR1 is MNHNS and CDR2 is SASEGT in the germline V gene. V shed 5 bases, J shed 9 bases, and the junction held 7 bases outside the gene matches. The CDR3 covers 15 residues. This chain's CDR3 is CASSPTSGGLGEQFF. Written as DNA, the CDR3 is TGTGCCAGCAGTCCGACTAGCGGGGGGTTAGGTGAGCAGTTCTTC.

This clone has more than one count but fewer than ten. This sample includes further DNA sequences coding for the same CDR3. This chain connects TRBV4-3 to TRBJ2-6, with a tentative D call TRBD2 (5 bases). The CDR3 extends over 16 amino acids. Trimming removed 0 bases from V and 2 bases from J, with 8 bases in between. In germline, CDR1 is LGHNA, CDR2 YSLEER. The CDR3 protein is CASSQDAGAGANVLTF. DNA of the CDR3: TGCGCCAGCAGCCAAGACGCCGGGGCTGGGGCCAACGTCCTGACTTTC.

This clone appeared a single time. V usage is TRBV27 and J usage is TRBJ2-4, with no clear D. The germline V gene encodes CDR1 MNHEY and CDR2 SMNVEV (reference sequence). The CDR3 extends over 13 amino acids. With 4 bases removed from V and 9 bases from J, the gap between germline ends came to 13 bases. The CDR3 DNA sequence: TGTGCCAGCAGTTCGGCGCCCCCCTCCATTCAGTACTTC. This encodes CASSSAPPSIQYF.

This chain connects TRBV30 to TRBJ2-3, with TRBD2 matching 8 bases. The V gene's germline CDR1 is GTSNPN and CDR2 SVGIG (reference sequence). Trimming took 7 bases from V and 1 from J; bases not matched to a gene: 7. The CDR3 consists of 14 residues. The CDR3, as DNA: TGTGCCTCAACTAGCGGCCCAGGCACAGATACGCAGTATTTT. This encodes CASTSGPGTDTQYF.

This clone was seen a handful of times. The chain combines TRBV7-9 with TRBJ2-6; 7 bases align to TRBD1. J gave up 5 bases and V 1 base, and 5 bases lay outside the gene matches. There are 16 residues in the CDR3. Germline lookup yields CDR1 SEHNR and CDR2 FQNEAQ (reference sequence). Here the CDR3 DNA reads TGTGCCAGCAGCTTAGGGACAGGAGGTTGGGCCAACGTCCTGACTTTC. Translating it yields CASSLGTGGWANVLTF.

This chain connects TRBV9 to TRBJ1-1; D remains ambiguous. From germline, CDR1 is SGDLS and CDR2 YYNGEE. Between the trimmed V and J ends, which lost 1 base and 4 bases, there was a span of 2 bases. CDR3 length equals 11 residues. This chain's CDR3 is CASSVLTEAFF. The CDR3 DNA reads TGTGCCAGCAGCGTACTCACTGAAGCTTTCTTT.

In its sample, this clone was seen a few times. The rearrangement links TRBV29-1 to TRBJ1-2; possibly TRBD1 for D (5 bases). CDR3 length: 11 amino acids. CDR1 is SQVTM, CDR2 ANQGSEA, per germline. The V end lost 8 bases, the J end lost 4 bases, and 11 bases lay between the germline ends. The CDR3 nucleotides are TGCAGCTCACAGGACGGCTATGGCTACACCTTC. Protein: CSSQDGYGYTF.

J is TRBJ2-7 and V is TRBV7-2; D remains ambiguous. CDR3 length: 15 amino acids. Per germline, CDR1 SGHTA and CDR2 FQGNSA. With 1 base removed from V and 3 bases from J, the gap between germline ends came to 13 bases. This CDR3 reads CASSLGRQINYEQYF. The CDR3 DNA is TGTGCCAGCAGCTTAGGACGGCAGATCAACTACGAGCAGTACTTC.

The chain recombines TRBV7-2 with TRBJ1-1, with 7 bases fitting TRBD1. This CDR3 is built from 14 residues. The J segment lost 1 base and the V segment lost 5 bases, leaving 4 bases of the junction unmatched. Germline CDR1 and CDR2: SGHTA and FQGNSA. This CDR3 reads CASSQTGRNTEAFF. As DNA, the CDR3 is TGTGCCAGCAGCCAGACAGGGCGGAACACTGAAGCTTTCTTT.

The DNA of the CDR3 is TGTGCCAGCAGCTCGAGCCTCGGACAGGGAGGATCGGGCTACACCTTC. Translation: CASSSSLGQGGSGYTF. The chain combines TRBV11-1 with TRBJ1-2; 8 positions match TRBD1. Germline CDR1 SGHAT, CDR2 FQDESV (reference sequence). Trimming took 4 bases from V and 8 from J; bases not matched to a gene: 15. This CDR3 region has 16 residues.

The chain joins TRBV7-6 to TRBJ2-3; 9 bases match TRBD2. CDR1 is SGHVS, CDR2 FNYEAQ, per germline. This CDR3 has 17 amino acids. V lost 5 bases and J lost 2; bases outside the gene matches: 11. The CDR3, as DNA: TGTGCCAGCAGCACCAGAACCCTAGCGGGGATCACAGATACGCAGTATTTT. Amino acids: CASSTRTLAGITDTQYF.

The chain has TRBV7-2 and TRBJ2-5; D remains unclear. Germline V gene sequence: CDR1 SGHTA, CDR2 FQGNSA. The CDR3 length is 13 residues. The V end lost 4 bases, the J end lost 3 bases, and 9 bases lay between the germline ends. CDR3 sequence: CASSSRSEETQYF. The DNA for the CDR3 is TGTGCCAGCAGCTCCCGGTCCGAAGAGACCCAGTACTTC.

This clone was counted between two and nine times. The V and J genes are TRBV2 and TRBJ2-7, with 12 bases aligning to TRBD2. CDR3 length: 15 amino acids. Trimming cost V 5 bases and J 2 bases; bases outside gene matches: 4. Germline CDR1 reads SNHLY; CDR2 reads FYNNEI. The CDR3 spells CASSPTSGGTYEQYF. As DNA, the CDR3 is TGTGCCAGCAGTCCTACTAGCGGGGGGACCTACGAGCAGTACTTC.

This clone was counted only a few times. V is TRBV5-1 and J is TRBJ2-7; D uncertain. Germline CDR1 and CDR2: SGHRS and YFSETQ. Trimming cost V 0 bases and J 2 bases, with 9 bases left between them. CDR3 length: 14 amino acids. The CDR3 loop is CASSLGDGPYEQYF. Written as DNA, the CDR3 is TGCGCCAGCAGCTTGGGAGACGGCCCCTACGAGCAGTACTTC.

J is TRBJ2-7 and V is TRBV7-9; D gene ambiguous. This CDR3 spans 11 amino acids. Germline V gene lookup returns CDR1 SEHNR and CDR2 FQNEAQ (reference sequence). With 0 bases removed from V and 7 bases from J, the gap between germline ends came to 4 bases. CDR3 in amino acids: CASSLAREQYF. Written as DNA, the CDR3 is TGTGCCAGCAGCTTAGCGAGGGAGCAGTACTTC.

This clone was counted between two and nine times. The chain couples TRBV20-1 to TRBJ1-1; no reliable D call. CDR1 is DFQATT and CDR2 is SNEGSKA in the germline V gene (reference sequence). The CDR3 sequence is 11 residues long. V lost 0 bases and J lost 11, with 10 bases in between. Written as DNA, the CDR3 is TGCAGTGCTAGAGACGGGATTGTGGCTTTCTTT. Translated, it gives CSARDGIVAFF.

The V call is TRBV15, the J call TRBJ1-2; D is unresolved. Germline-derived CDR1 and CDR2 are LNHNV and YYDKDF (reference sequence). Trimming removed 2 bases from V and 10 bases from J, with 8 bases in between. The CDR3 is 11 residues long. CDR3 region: CATSRQDDYTF. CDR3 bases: TGTGCCACCAGCAGACAGGACGACTACACCTTC.

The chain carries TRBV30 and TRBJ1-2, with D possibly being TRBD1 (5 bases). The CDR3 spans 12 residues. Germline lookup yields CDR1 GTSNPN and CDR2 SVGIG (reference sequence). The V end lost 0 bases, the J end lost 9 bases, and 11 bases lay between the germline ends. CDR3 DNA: TGTGCCTGGAGTGTCGGCCCAGGGAGCTACACCTTC. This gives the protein CAWSVGPGSYTF.

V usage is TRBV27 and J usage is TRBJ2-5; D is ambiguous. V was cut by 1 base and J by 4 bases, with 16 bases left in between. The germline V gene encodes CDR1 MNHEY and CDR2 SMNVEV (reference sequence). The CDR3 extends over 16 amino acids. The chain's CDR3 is CASSLLGQPRRETQYF. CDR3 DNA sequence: TGTGCCAGCAGTTTATTAGGGCAACCCCGACGAGAGACCCAGTACTTC.

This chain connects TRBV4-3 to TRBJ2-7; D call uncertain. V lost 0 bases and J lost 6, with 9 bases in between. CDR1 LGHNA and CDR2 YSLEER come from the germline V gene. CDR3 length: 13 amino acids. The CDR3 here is CASSQEAGGEQYF. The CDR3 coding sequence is TGCGCCAGCAGCCAAGAAGCCGGCGGCGAGCAGTACTTC.

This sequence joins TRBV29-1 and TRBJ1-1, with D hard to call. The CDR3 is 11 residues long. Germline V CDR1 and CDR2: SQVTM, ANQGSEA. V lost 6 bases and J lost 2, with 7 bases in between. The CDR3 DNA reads TGCAGCGTGGGTATAAACACTGAAGCTTTCTTT. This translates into CSVGINTEAFF.

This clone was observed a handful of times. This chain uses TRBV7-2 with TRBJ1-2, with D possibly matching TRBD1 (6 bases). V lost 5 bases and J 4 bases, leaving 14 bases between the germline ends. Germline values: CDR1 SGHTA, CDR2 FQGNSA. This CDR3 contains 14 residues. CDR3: CASSPAEGGYGYTF. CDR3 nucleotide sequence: TGTGCCAGCAGCCCGGCAGAGGGGGGCTATGGCTACACCTTC.

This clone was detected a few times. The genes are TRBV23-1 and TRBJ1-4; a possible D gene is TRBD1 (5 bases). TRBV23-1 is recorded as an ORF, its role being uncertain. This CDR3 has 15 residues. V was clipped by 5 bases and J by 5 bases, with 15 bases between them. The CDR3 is CASSSTEGRNEKLFF. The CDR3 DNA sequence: TGCGCCAGCAGTTCAACGGAGGGGCGAAATGAAAAACTGTTTTTT.

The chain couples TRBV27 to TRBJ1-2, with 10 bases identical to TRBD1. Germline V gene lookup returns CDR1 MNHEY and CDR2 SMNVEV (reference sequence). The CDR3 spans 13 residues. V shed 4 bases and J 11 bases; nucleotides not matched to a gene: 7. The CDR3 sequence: CASSSTGGGGYTF. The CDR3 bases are TGTGCCAGCAGTTCGACAGGGGGCGGAGGGTACACCTTC.

The CDR3 nucleotides are TGTGCCAGCAGTTTGGTCGGAGGCGAGCAGTACTTC. Translating gives CASSLVGGEQYF. The rearrangement joins TRBV27 to TRBJ2-7; D perhaps matches TRBD2 (5 bases). The CDR3 totals 12 residues. The germline gives CDR1 MNHEY, CDR2 SMNVEV (reference sequence). V was pared by 3 bases and J by 6 bases, with 9 bases between.